The source of this T cell receptor (beta chain) is a study of CD8 T cells in Susac syndrome. The CDR3 spans 17 residues. Germline trimming cut 2 bases from V and 2 bases from J; bases unmatched to any gene: 8. CDR1 KGHDR and CDR2 SFDVKD come from the germline V gene. RNA, at roughly 0.45 to 1 ug, was reverse transcribed with random hexamers. TCRdb called the immunoSEQ multiplex PCR reads again in MiXCR, with one record for every CDR3 protein. In the table there are around 170,000 distinct CDR3 sequences, 90% to 97% of which are singletons. This clonotype was obtained from a human donor with Susac syndrome. V gene TRBV24-1 combines with J gene TRBJ2-1, with 7 bases identical to TRBD2. Sequenced: CD4+ T cells from PBMCs. The CDR3 region is CATSDSTRGVAYNEQFF. In DNA form, the CDR3 reads TGTGCCACCAGTGATTCCACCCGGGGGGTAGCCTACAATGAGCAGTTCTTC.